This T cell receptor (beta chain) came from a study of cytomegalovirus exposure and HLA in healthy donors. Study-wide points: In most subjects, TCR beta sequences reportedly gave accurate predictions of HLA-A and HLA-B alleles. According to a later analysis, donors in an Asian-associated ancestry cluster reportedly had fewer N-insertions than the approximately 730-donor mean. As confirmed in vitro, a few CMV-associated chains were specific for CMV antigens.

In the PCR, 60 Vbeta and 13 Jbeta primers were used. Sequencing used immunoSEQ multiplex PCR; TCRdb keeps in-frame clones, though not all of them. In the table there are 90,000 to 100,000 clones, 55% to 70% of which are singletons. On this clone: Its antigen is unidentified. One end of the junction fails to match germline, which may point to a read error.

The germline V gene encodes CDR1 SEHNR and CDR2 FQNEAQ (reference sequence). The CDR3 consists of 14 residues. The material sequenced was PBMCs. The chain carries TRBV7-9 and TRBJ1-6; unclear D gene. The sequence came from a boy younger than 18 in good health and CMV-seropositive. In DNA form, the CDR3 reads TGTGCCAGCAGATTAGACGGGGTTATCTCACCCCTCCACTTT. Its translation is CASRLDGVISPLHF.